These T cell receptor beta chains were read from a single sample in a study of regulatory T cells in long-lasting Graves disease. MiXCR, run by TCRdb on the multiplex PCR reads, gives a single entry per CDR3 protein. The sample lists some 500,000 distinct CDR3 sequences, approximately 13% occurring once. These data also formed part of another study, on T cells in Graves' hyperthyroidism and ophthalmopathy.

Sequenced here: peripheral blood mononuclear cells (PBMCs), sampled at new diagnosis, from a patient treated with antithyroid drugs. Every receptor here comes from a young man with Graves disease. The CDR3 runs from the conserved cysteine through the conserved F or W. A D gene is named only where the DNA matches it firmly. The size entry is marked missing in some rows and otherwise reads once, few, many or a size class.

V: TRBV20-1; size: many; J: TRBJ1-4; D: TRBD1; CDR3: CSARDPQGDEKLFF; DNA: TGCAGTGCTAGAGATCCACAGGGGGATGAAAAACTGTTTTTT
V: TRBV5-1; size: many; J: TRBJ2-7; D: -; CDR3: CASSLLPTGYEQYF; DNA: TGCGCCAGCAGCTTGCTCCCAACCGGCTACGAGCAGTACTTC
V: TRBV6-5; size: many; J: TRBJ1-1; D: -; CDR3: CASSYADPGARTTEAFF; DNA: TGTGCCAGCAGTTACGCCGATCCAGGGGCCCGAACAACTGAAGCTTTCTTT
V: TRBV29-1; size: -; J: TRBJ2-4; D: -; CDR3: CSVSARLAKNIQYF; DNA: TGCAGCGTTTCCGCAAGATTAGCCAAAAACATTCAGTACTTC
V: TRBV20-1; size: many; J: TRBJ2-7; D: TRBD1; CDR3: CSASVPGQGAGEQYF; DNA: TGCAGTGCTAGTGTTCCGGGACAGGGGGCTGGCGAGCAGTACTTC
V: TRBV3-1; size: few; J: TRBJ1-6; D: -; CDR3: CASSQESDLPLHF; DNA: TGTGCCAGCAGCCAAGAGAGCGATTTACCCCTCCACTTT
V: TRBV13; size: many; J: TRBJ2-5; D: -; CDR3: CASSLSQETQYF; DNA: TGTGCCAGCAGCTTAAGCCAAGAGACCCAGTACTTC
V: TRBV29-1; size: -; J: TRBJ2-1; D: -; CDR3: CSVGVGSYNEQFF; DNA: TGCAGCGTTGGAGTAGGCTCCTACAATGAGCAGTTCTTC
V: TRBV12-3/TRBV12-4; size: many; J: TRBJ2-5; D: -; CDR3: CASRVGGETQYF; DNA: TGTGCCAGCCGTGTTGGCGGGGAGACCCAGTACTTC
V: TRBV29-1; size: many; J: TRBJ1-2; D: -; CDR3: CSVDEWVYGYTF; DNA: TGCAGCGTTGATGAGTGGGTCTATGGCTACACCTTC
V: TRBV5-1; size: once; J: TRBJ2-2; D: TRBD1; CDR3: CASSQQTGDTGELFF; DNA: TGCGCCAGCAGCCAACAGACAGGGGATACCGGGGAGCTGTTTTTT
V: TRBV7-9; size: -; J: TRBJ1-6; D: -; CDR3: CASSVTEWGSPLHF; DNA: TGTGCCAGCAGCGTCACTGAGTGGGGTTCACCCCTCCACTTT
V: TRBV10-3; size: many; J: TRBJ1-2; D: -; CDR3: CAISEQDGRGGGYTF; DNA: TGTGCCATCAGTGAACAGGACGGACGCGGGGGGGGCTACACCTTC
V: TRBV3-1; size: few; J: TRBJ2-7; D: -; CDR3: CASSPDRWAESSYEQYF; DNA: TGTGCCAGCAGCCCCGACCGCTGGGCGGAAAGCTCCTACGAGCAGTACTTC
V: TRBV29-1; size: many; J: TRBJ2-5; D: TRBD2; CDR3: CSVVTSGNDNF; DNA: TGCAGCGTCGTGACTAGCGGGAATGACAACTTC
V: TRBV3-1; size: many; J: TRBJ2-2; D: -; CDR3: CASSQVPTGELFF; DNA: TGTGCCAGCAGCCAAGTCCCCACCGGGGAGCTGTTTTTT
V: TRBV6-1; size: once; J: TRBJ2-3; D: TRBD2; CDR3: CASSALAGGVTQYF; DNA: TGTGCCAGCAGTGCTCTAGCGGGAGGGGTCACGCAGTATTTT
V: TRBV6-1; size: many; J: TRBJ2-6; D: -; CDR3: CASRTVDYSGANVLTF; DNA: TGTGCCAGCAGAACAGTAGATTACTCTGGGGCCAACGTCCTGACTTTC
V: TRBV27; size: many; J: TRBJ2-7; D: TRBD2; CDR3: CASSWFSAGGGEQYF; DNA: TGTGCCAGCAGTTGGTTCTCAGCGGGAGGCGGCGAGCAGTACTTC
V: TRBV11-1; size: many; J: TRBJ2-3; D: -; CDR3: CASSLTGRSTNTDTQYF; DNA: TGTGCCAGCAGCTTAACGGGGAGGAGCACAAACACAGATACGCAGTATTTT
V: TRBV30; size: few; J: TRBJ1-1; D: TRBD1; CDR3: CAWSRTGGISAFF; DNA: TGTGCCTGGAGTAGGACAGGGGGAATTTCTGCTTTCTTT
V: TRBV19; size: few; J: TRBJ2-3; D: -; CDR3: CASSIGGSRTDTQYF; DNA: TGTGCCAGTAGTATAGGGGGCTCCCGTACAGATACGCAGTATTTT
V: TRBV20-1; size: few; J: TRBJ2-3; D: TRBD2; CDR3: CSAGTSGRGTDTQYF; DNA: TGCAGTGCCGGGACTAGCGGGAGGGGTACAGATACGCAGTATTTT
V: TRBV5-1; size: -; J: TRBJ2-5; D: TRBD2; CDR3: CASSFGTSAQETQYF; DNA: TGCGCCAGCAGCTTCGGGACTAGCGCACAAGAGACCCAGTACTTC
V: TRBV28; size: many; J: TRBJ2-2; D: TRBD2; CDR3: CASSEGLAENTGELFF; DNA: TGTGCCAGCAGTGAAGGACTAGCGGAGAACACCGGGGAGCTGTTTTTT
V: TRBV6-4; size: -; J: TRBJ1-2; D: -; CDR3: CASRGLPGDLYGYTF; DNA: TGTGCCAGCAGAGGACTCCCGGGAGACCTCTATGGCTACACCTTC
V: TRBV4-2; size: few; J: TRBJ2-1; D: TRBD1; CDR3: CASSQDLTGGKVNEQFF; DNA: TGTGCCAGCAGCCAAGACCTTACAGGGGGAAAAGTCAATGAGCAGTTCTTC
V: TRBV20-1; size: many; J: TRBJ2-1; D: -; CDR3: CSVWDNEQFF; DNA: TGCAGTGTCTGGGACAATGAGCAGTTCTTC
V: TRBV20-1; size: many; J: TRBJ2-7; D: -; CDR3: CSARDRGRFYEQYF; DNA: TGCAGTGCTAGAGACAGGGGACGGTTCTACGAGCAGTACTTC
V: TRBV28; size: many; J: TRBJ2-7; D: -; CDR3: CASTSRGAGTNEQYF; DNA: TGTGCCAGCACCTCGAGAGGGGCTGGTACGAACGAGCAGTACTTC
V: TRBV29-1; size: -; J: TRBJ2-2; D: -; CDR3: CSVSRVPGELFF; DNA: TGCAGCGTTTCCCGGGTCCCCGGGGAGCTGTTTTTT
V: TRBV10-2; size: many; J: TRBJ2-7; D: TRBD2; CDR3: CASSGPPSGSYEQYF; DNA: TGCGCCAGCAGTGGGCCTCCTAGCGGGAGCTACGAGCAGTACTTC
V: TRBV6-1; size: -; J: TRBJ2-7; D: TRBD1; CDR3: CASKRTGGEQYF; DNA: TGTGCCAGCAAACGGACAGGGGGCGAGCAGTACTTC
V: TRBV27; size: many; J: TRBJ2-7; D: -; CDR3: CASSRSGTTYEQYF; DNA: TGTGCCAGCAGTCGCTCCGGGACAACCTACGAGCAGTACTTC
V: TRBV29-1; size: many; J: TRBJ2-7; D: -; CDR3: CSVSIGYEQYF; DNA: TGCAGCGTTTCGATCGGGTACGAGCAGTACTTC
V: TRBV24-1; size: many; J: TRBJ2-2; D: -; CDR3: CATSDPTKGSGELFF; DNA: TGTGCCACCAGTGATCCTACCAAAGGGTCCGGGGAGCTGTTTTTT
V: TRBV18; size: -; J: TRBJ2-5; D: TRBD1; CDR3: CASTFRQGGETQYF; DNA: TGTGCCAGCACCTTTCGACAGGGCGGGGAGACCCAGTACTTC
V: TRBV10-3; size: -; J: TRBJ2-7; D: -; CDR3: CAITGGSLEGQYF; DNA: TGTGCCATCACTGGGGGGTCACTAGAGGGGCAGTACTTC
V: TRBV15; size: -; J: TRBJ1-6; D: TRBD1; CDR3: CATRTGSNSPLHF; DNA: TGTGCCACCAGGACAGGGAGTAATTCACCCCTCCACTTT
V: TRBV30; size: few; J: TRBJ1-2; D: TRBD1; CDR3: CAWSVLGTGGYTF; DNA: TGTGCCTGGAGTGTACTCGGGACAGGTGGCTACACCTTC
V: TRBV28; size: few; J: TRBJ2-3; D: -; CDR3: CASSLVRGNTQYF; DNA: TGTGCCAGCAGTTTAGTCAGGGGCAATACGCAGTATTTT
V: TRBV6-1; size: many; J: TRBJ1-6; D: TRBD1; CDR3: CASGVGTGPRYSPLHF; DNA: TGTGCCAGTGGTGTTGGGACAGGGCCCCGGTATTCACCCCTCCACTTT
V: TRBV6-2/TRBV6-3; size: many; J: TRBJ2-1; D: -; CDR3: CASNPLGGYEQFF; DNA: TGTGCCAGCAATCCCCTTGGGGGGTATGAGCAGTTCTTC
V: TRBV5-1; size: few; J: TRBJ2-7; D: TRBD1; CDR3: CANSARDSSYEQYF; DNA: TGCGCCAACAGCGCAAGGGACAGCTCCTACGAGCAGTACTTC
V: TRBV4-1; size: -; J: TRBJ1-5; D: -; CDR3: CASSHIDQPQHF; DNA: TGCGCCAGCAGCCACATCGATCAGCCCCAGCATTTT
V: TRBV28; size: many; J: TRBJ1-1; D: TRBD1; CDR3: CASSSGTDNTEAFF; DNA: TGTGCCAGCAGTTCCGGGACAGACAACACTGAAGCTTTCTTT
V: TRBV20-1; size: -; J: TRBJ2-1; D: -; CDR3: CSATPKWRGSYNEQFF; DNA: TGCAGTGCTACACCTAAGTGGAGGGGGTCCTACAATGAGCAGTTCTTC
V: TRBV7-9; size: many; J: TRBJ1-2; D: -; CDR3: CASSTENYGYTF; DNA: TGTGCCAGCAGTACAGAAAACTATGGCTACACCTTC
V: TRBV10-3; size: many; J: TRBJ2-3; D: TRBD2; CDR3: CAIRGTSGRNTDTQYF; DNA: TGTGCCATCAGAGGTACTAGCGGGAGGAACACAGATACGCAGTATTTT
V: TRBV20-1; size: -; J: TRBJ2-7; D: TRBD2; CDR3: CSATSGLSSYEQYF; DNA: TGCAGTGCTACTAGCGGGCTGAGCTCCTACGAGCAGTACTTC
V: TRBV7-9; size: -; J: TRBJ1-3; D: -; CDR3: CASSPHPGAGNTIYF; DNA: TGTGCCAGCAGCCCGCATCCTGGAGCTGGAAACACCATATATTTT
V: TRBV2; size: many; J: TRBJ2-6; D: -; CDR3: CASTSAGSGANVLTF; DNA: TGTGCCAGCACCTCTGCTGGGTCAGGGGCCAACGTCCTGACTTTC
V: TRBV3-1; size: few; J: TRBJ2-7; D: TRBD1; CDR3: CASSVTGDEQYF; DNA: TGTGCCAGCAGCGTCACAGGGGACGAGCAGTACTTC
V: TRBV18; size: few; J: TRBJ2-3; D: -; CDR3: CASSGDLADTQYF; DNA: TGTGCCAGCTCTGGGGACCTAGCGGATACGCAGTATTTT
V: TRBV2; size: many; J: TRBJ2-3; D: TRBD2; CDR3: CASSESGRGTDTQYF; DNA: TGTGCCAGCAGTGAAAGCGGGAGAGGAACAGATACGCAGTATTTT
V: TRBV7-9; size: few; J: TRBJ1-3; D: TRBD1; CDR3: CASSFRDRKGNTIYF; DNA: TGTGCCAGCAGCTTCCGGGACAGAAAAGGAAACACCATATATTTT
V: TRBV11-2; size: many; J: TRBJ2-1; D: TRBD2; CDR3: CASSSLAGHSYNEQFF; DNA: TGTGCCAGCAGTAGTTTAGCGGGCCACTCCTACAATGAGCAGTTCTTC
V: TRBV9; size: few; J: TRBJ2-3; D: TRBD2; CDR3: CASTGGGRSEYTQYF; DNA: TGTGCCAGCACCGGCGGCGGGAGGTCAGAGTATACGCAGTATTTT